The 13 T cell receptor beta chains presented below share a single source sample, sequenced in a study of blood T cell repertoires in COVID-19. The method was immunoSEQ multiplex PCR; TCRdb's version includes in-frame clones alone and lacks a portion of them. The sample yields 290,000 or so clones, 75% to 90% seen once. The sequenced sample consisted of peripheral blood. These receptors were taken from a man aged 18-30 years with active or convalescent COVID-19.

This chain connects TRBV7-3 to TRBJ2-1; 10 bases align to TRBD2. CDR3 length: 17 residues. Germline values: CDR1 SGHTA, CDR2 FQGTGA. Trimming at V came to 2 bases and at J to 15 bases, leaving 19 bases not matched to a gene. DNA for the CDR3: TGTGCCAGCAGCTTACTTAGAAAAGCGGGAGGGCCTAAGTGGACGTTCTTC. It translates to CASSLLRKAGGPKWTFF.

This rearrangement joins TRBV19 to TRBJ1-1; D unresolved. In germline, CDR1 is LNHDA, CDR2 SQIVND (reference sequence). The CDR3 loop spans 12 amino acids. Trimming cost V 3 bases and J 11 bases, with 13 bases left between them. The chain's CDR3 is CASSIGRSGAFF. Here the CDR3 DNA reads TGTGCCAGTAGTATCGGGAGGTCTGGGGCTTTCTTT.

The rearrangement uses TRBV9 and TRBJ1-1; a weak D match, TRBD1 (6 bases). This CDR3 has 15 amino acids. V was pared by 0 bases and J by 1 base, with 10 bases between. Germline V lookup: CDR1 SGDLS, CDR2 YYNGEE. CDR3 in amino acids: CASSVVLGQNTEAFF. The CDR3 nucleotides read TGTGCCAGCAGCGTAGTTTTGGGACAGAACACTGAAGCTTTCTTT.

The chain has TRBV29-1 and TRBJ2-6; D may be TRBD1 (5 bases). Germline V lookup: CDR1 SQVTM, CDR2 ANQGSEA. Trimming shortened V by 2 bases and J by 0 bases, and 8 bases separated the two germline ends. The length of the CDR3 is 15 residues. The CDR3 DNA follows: TGCAGCGTTGAACAGGGAAGCTCTGGGGCCAACGTCCTGACTTTC. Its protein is CSVEQGSSGANVLTF.

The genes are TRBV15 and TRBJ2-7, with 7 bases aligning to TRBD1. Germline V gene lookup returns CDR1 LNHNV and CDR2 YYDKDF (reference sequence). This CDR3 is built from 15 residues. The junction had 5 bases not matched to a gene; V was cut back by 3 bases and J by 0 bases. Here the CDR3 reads CATSSLGTASYEQYF. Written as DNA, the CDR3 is TGTGCCACCAGCAGTCTCGGGACAGCCTCCTACGAGCAGTACTTC. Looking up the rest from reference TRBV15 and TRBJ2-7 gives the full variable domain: DAMVIQNPRYQVTQFGKPVTLSCSQTLNHNVMYWYQQKSSQAPKLLFHYYDKDFNNEADTPDNFQSRRPNTSFCFLDIRSPGLGDTAMYLCATSSLGTASYEQYFGPGTRLTVT.

This CDR3 reads CASSGGGARYNEKLFF. CDR3 DNA: TGTGCCAGCAGTGGAGGGGGGGCGAGGTATAATGAAAAACTGTTTTTT. The rearrangement joins TRBV6-1 to TRBJ1-4; a possible D gene is TRBD1 (6 bases). The CDR3 runs 16 residues. Germline V gives CDR1 MNHNS, CDR2 SASEGT. The V gene lost 4 bases and the J gene lost 4 bases, with 16 bases spanning the gap.

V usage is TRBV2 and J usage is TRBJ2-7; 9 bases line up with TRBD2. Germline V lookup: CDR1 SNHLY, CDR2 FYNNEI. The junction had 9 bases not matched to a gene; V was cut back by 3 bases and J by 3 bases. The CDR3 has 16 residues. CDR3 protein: CASSDQLYSGSYEQYF. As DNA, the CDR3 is TGTGCCAGCAGTGATCAATTGTATAGCGGGAGCTACGAGCAGTACTTC. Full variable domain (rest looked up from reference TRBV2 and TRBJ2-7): EPEVTQTPSHQVTQMGQEVILRCVPISNHLYFYWYRQILGQKVEFLVSFYNNEISEKSEIFDDQFSVERPDGSNFTLKIRSTKLEDSAMYFCASSDQLYSGSYEQYFGPGTRLTVT.

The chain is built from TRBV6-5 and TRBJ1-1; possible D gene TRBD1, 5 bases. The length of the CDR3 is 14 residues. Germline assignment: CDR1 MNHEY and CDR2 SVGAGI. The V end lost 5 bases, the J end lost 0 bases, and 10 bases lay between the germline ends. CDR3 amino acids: CASSRDSMNTEAFF. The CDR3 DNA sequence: TGTGCCAGCAGTAGAGACAGCATGAACACTGAAGCTTTCTTT.

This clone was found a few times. The DNA of the CDR3 is TGCGCCAGCAGCCAACCAACAGGGGGTGGCTTCTATGAGCAGTTCTTC. Protein: CASSQPTGGGFYEQFF. The rearrangement joins TRBV4-1 to TRBJ2-1, with TRBD1 identical over 8 bases. CDR1 and CDR2 (germline): MGHRA, YSYEKL. This CDR3 region has 16 residues. V dropped 2 bases and J dropped 8; count of bases not matched to a gene: 11.

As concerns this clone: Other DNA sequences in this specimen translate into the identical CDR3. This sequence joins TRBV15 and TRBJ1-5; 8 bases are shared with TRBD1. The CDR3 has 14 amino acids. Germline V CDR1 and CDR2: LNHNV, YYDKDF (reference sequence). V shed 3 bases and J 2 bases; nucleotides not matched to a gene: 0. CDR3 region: CATSRDRGNQPQHF. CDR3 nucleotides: TGTGCCACCAGCAGGGACAGGGGCAATCAGCCCCAGCATTTT.

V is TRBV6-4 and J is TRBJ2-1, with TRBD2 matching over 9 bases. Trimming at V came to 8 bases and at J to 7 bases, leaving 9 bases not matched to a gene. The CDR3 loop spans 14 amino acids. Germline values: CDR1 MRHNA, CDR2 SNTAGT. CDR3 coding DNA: TGTGCCAGCTCTAGGCGGGAGGGCCCAAATGAGCAGTTCTTC. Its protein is CASSRREGPNEQFF.

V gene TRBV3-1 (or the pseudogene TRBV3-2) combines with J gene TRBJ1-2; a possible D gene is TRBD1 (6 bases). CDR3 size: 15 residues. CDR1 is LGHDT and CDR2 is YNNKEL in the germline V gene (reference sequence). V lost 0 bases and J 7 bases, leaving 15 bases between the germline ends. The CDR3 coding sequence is TGTGCCAGCAGCCAAGATATCAACAGGGTAACTGGCTACACCTTC. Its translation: CASSQDINRVTGYTF.

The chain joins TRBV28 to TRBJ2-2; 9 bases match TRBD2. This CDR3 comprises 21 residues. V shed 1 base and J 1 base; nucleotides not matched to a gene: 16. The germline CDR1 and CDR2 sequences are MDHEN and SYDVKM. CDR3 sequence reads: CASSLFTTASGTRGNTGELFF. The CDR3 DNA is TGTGCCAGCAGTTTATTTACGACGGCTAGCGGGACTAGGGGGAACACCGGGGAGCTGTTTTTT.